This entry is about one T cell receptor beta chain. CDR1 is LGHNA, CDR2 YNFKEQ, per germline. With 3 bases removed from V and 5 bases from J, the gap between germline ends came to 16 bases. The CDR3 spans 16 residues. These data originate in a study of blood T cell repertoires in COVID-19. Study information: Material from acute and convalescent COVID-19 was sourced from the United States, Italy and Spain.

Under the authors' procedure: From reference gene primer amplification, estimates of nucleated cell counts were derived. The repertoire was sequenced with immunoSEQ multiplex PCR; TCRdb's copy has only in-frame clones and lacks some. That table supplies the V and J calls and clone size; D and trimming were determined from the DNA. This sample has 62,000 or so clones, with 88% found just once. The V call is TRBV4-2, the J call TRBJ1-4; D call uncertain. The TCR comes from a human donor in a cohort sampled during active COVID-19. Source material: peripheral blood. The CDR3 protein is CASSQNGGLANEKLFF. Written as DNA, the CDR3 is TGTGCCAGCAGCCAGAATGGCGGATTGGCGAATGAAAAACTGTTTTTT.